One sample yielded the 9 T cell receptor beta chains listed below, sequenced in a study of T cells in Graves' hyperthyroidism and ophthalmopathy. RNA transcripts were the template for amplifying TCR beta CDR3 regions. TCR CDR3 regions were first amplified by RT-PCR with HTBI primers. TCRdb re-called the multiplex PCR reads with MiXCR, one entry per CDR3 protein. Of 600,000 to 850,000 distinct CDR3 sequences in the sample, 15% to 20% are singletons; the top ten hold around 15%. Sequencing was carried out using blood. These receptors were collected from a woman between 45 and 60 years old with Graves' hyperthyroidism that later progressed to Graves' ophthalmopathy.

Only a few counts were recorded for this clonotype. The gene calls are TRBV7-6 and TRBJ2-1; D call uncertain. The CDR3 spans 15 residues. Germline values: CDR1 SGHVS, CDR2 FNYEAQ. V was clipped by 0 bases and J by 6 bases, with 12 bases between them. This CDR3 reads CASSLASLGPNEQFF. CDR3 DNA: TGTGCCAGCAGCTTAGCGTCCCTAGGCCCCAATGAGCAGTTCTTC.

The sample holds many counts of this clonotype. The gene calls are TRBV20-1 and TRBJ2-1; 8 nucleotides line up with TRBD2. V gave up 3 bases and J gave up 3 bases; unmatched junction bases: 7. The germline CDR1 and CDR2 sequences are DFQATT and SNEGSKA (reference sequence). The CDR3 is made up of 15 amino acids. CDR3 sequence (DNA): TGCAGTGCTAGTGGAAGCGGGGGAGGCTACAATGAGCAGTTCTTC. The encoded protein is CSASGSGGGYNEQFF.

Many counts were recorded for this clonotype. The chain carries TRBV6-5 and TRBJ1-2; D call uncertain. The CDR3 spans 15 residues. The V gene's germline CDR1 is MNHEY and CDR2 SVGAGI. V was trimmed by 0 bases and J by 5 bases, leaving 13 bases between them. As DNA, the CDR3 is TGTGCCAGCAGTTACTCGAAGGTGATGGGGTATGGCTACACCTTC. This translates into CASSYSKVMGYGYTF.

This chain connects TRBV20-1 to TRBJ2-1; 14 bases line up with TRBD2. In germline, CDR1 is DFQATT, CDR2 SNEGSKA (reference sequence). Unmatched junction bases numbered 13, after V lost 5 bases and J lost 4 bases. The CDR3 covers 18 residues. As DNA, the CDR3 is TGCAGTGCTTTGAAAACTACCGGGACTAGCGGGGGATACAATGAGCAGTTCTTC. It yields the protein CSALKTTGTSGGYNEQFF.

This clonotype showed up just a few times. This rearrangement joins TRBV18 to TRBJ1-4; D is possibly TRBD1 (5 bases). CDR1 KGHSH and CDR2 LQKENI come from the germline V gene. V was cut by 0 bases and J by 7 bases, with 12 bases left in between. The CDR3 runs to 15 residues. The chain's CDR3 is CASSPPSGRGEKLFF. The CDR3 nucleotides are TGTGCCAGCTCACCACCTTCGGGGCGGGGTGAAAAACTGTTTTTT.

This clonotype was observed many times. The chain joins TRBV30 to TRBJ2-5, with TRBD2 matching 9 bases. This CDR3 spans 16 amino acids. Looked up from germline, CDR1 is GTSNPN and CDR2 is SVGIG (reference sequence). V trimming: 2 bases; J trimming: 4 bases; junction bases outside the gene matches: 11. The CDR3 here is CAWSLGGGAVGETQYF. The CDR3 bases are TGTGCCTGGAGTCTGGGCGGGGGGGCCGTAGGAGAGACCCAGTACTTC.

This clonotype was recorded a few times. This chain links TRBV10-3 with TRBJ1-2; 7 bases line up with TRBD1. V trimming: 0 bases; J trimming: 2 bases; junction bases outside the gene matches: 6. From germline, CDR1 is ENHRY and CDR2 SYGVKD. CDR3 length equals 16 residues. The CDR3 DNA reads TGTGCCATCAGTGAGTCGACGCCGGGACAGAACTATGGCTACACCTTC. Translated: CAISESTPGQNYGYTF.

The sample holds a few counts of this clonotype. V and J are TRBV27 and TRBJ2-3, with 7 bases matching TRBD2. The CDR3 loop spans 16 amino acids. J was trimmed by 2 bases and V by 4 bases; bases with no gene match: 9. CDR1 is MNHEY and CDR2 is SMNVEV in the germline V gene (reference sequence). The CDR3: CASSSQLAPLTDTQYF. The CDR3 coding sequence is TGTGCCAGCAGTTCCCAACTAGCGCCCCTCACAGATACGCAGTATTTT.

There are many counts of this clonotype. The chain employs TRBV15 and TRBJ1-1, with D hard to call. V lost 1 base to trimming and J lost 5 bases, with 11 bases between them. Germline V gene lookup returns CDR1 LNHNV and CDR2 YYDKDF (reference sequence). The CDR3 spans 14 residues. In nucleotides, the CDR3 is TGTGCCACCAGCAGAGCGGTGGAGAAGACTGAAGCTTTCTTT. Protein sequence: CATSRAVEKTEAFF.